These 7 T cell receptor beta chains were all obtained from the same sample, sequenced in a study of shared clonotypes between healthy human individuals. TCRdb keeps only in-frame clones here, not all; method: immunoSEQ multiplex PCR. The sample has over a million clones, roughly 95% seen once; the top ten hold over 1%. Sequenced material: naive CD4+ T cells sorted from blood. Subset denoted: CD45RA+ positively selected. Receptor source: a young man in good health.

The chain employs TRBV28 and TRBJ1-5; unclear D gene. The V end was cut by 7 bases, the J end by 0 bases, with 10 bases between. The germline V gene encodes CDR1 MDHEN and CDR2 SYDVKM. The CDR3 spans 14 residues. In nucleotides, the CDR3 is TGTGCCAGCACTAGTGTGCTTAGCAATCAGCCCCAGCATTTT. Its protein product is CASTSVLSNQPQHF.

About this clone itself: Other DNA sequences in the same sample also yield this CDR3. The chain joins TRBV18 to TRBJ2-5, with no clear D. Trimming removed 5 bases at V and 2 bases at J, with 3 bases between. The CDR3 has 11 amino acids. The germline gives CDR1 KGHSH, CDR2 LQKENI. The CDR3 DNA reads TGTGCCAGCTCAGTACAAGAGACCCAGTACTTC. Amino acids: CASSVQETQYF.

The V and J genes are TRBV5-1 and TRBJ1-2; D is ambiguous. This CDR3 is 15 amino acids long. Per germline, CDR1 SGHRS and CDR2 YFSETQ. V lost 0 bases and J lost 3, with 12 bases in between. CDR3 sequence reads: CASSLAPIRDYGYTF. The CDR3 DNA sequence: TGCGCCAGCAGCTTGGCCCCCATTCGGGACTATGGCTACACCTTC.

This rearrangement joins TRBV9 to TRBJ2-7; TRBD2 aligns across 15 bases. The V gene end was trimmed by 4 bases and the J gene end by 5 bases; junction bases not matched to a gene: 10. CDR3 length: 17 residues. Germline V gene lookup returns CDR1 SGDLS and CDR2 YYNGEE. The CDR3 loop is CASSPCRTSGRAHEQYF. CDR3 bases: TGTGCCAGCAGCCCCTGCCGGACTAGCGGGAGGGCCCACGAGCAGTACTTC.

This rearrangement joins TRBV7-9 to TRBJ2-3; the D gene is possibly TRBD1 (5 bases). The germline V gene has CDR1 SEHNR and CDR2 FQNEAQ (reference sequence). Trimming pared 7 bases from V and 0 bases from J, leaving 20 bases between. There are 17 residues in the CDR3. CDR3 nucleotide sequence: TGTGCCAGCACCGAGCTCCTGACAGTGACTAGCACAGATACGCAGTATTTT. Protein: CASTELLTVTSTDTQYF.

V and J are TRBV7-2 and TRBJ2-7; D call uncertain. V lost 4 bases and J 4 bases, leaving 5 bases between the germline ends. The CDR3 has 11 residues. The germline gives CDR1 SGHTA, CDR2 FQGNSA. CDR3 bases: TGTGCCAGCAGCTCAAAATACGAGCAGTACTTC. Amino acid sequence: CASSSKYEQYF. Filled out from reference TRBV7-2 and TRBJ2-7, the complete variable domain reads GAGVSQSPSNKVTEKGKDVELRCDPISGHTALYWYRQSLGQGLEFLIYFQGNSAPDKSGLPSDRFSAERTGGSVSTLTIQRTQQEDSAVYLCASSSKYEQYFGPGTRLTVT.

V usage is TRBV28 and J usage is TRBJ1-5; TRBD1 matches at 9 bases. This CDR3 has 17 amino acids. The junction had 9 bases not matched to a gene; V was cut back by 5 bases and J by 1 base. In germline, CDR1 is MDHEN, CDR2 SYDVKM. The CDR3 DNA sequence: TGTGCCAGCAGTCCCAGACAGGGGGGAGTGAGCAATCAGCCCCAGCATTTT. Translating gives CASSPRQGGVSNQPQHF.